Below are 19 T cell receptor beta chains sequenced from a single sample in a study of blood T cell repertoires in COVID-19. The protocol was immunoSEQ multiplex PCR, while the TCRdb copy is restricted to in-frame clones and leaves out a portion. The data show about 100,000 clones, less than 85% seen once. Sequencing was done on a sample of peripheral blood. Receptors originate from a man between 50 and 59 years old who had recovered from COVID-19.

CDR3 nucleotides: TGTGCCAGCAGTTTCCGTTCTCCTCCACAGGGATGGACCTATGGCTACACCTTC. It codes for CASSFRSPPQGWTYGYTF. The chain is built from TRBV27 and TRBJ1-2; a weak D match, TRBD1 (6 bases). Germline V CDR1 and CDR2: MNHEY, SMNVEV (reference sequence). This CDR3 has 18 residues. Trimming stripped 3 bases from V and 4 bases from J, with 24 bases between.

The chain couples TRBV4-2 to TRBJ2-3, with TRBD2 matching 7 bases. Looked up from germline, CDR1 is LGHNA and CDR2 is YNFKEQ. The CDR3 contains 16 residues. V trimming: 0 bases; J trimming: 2 bases; junction bases outside the gene matches: 5. The CDR3 sequence is CASSQERTRYTDTQYF. The CDR3 DNA is TGTGCCAGCAGCCAAGAGAGGACTAGGTACACAGATACGCAGTATTTT.

The genes are TRBV6-5 and TRBJ1-5; weak D call: TRBD1 (6 bases). V lost 6 bases and J lost 5, with 17 bases in between. Germline assignment: CDR1 MNHEY and CDR2 SVGAGI. The CDR3 length is 15 residues. CDR3 DNA sequence: TGTGCCAGCAGAGGGGAGGGGGGCGCCTATCAGCCCCAGCATTTT. Amino acids: CASRGEGGAYQPQHF.

The gene calls are TRBV24-1 and TRBJ1-1; no firm D call. Looked up from germline, CDR1 is KGHDR and CDR2 is SFDVKD. The CDR3 sequence is 12 residues long. Trimming stripped 4 bases from V and 5 bases from J, with 7 bases between. The CDR3 region is CATSDRETEAFF. The CDR3, as DNA: TGTGCCACCAGTGACCGCGAGACTGAAGCTTTCTTT.

The CDR3 DNA reads TGTGCCAGCAGCGTAAACCCCCAAGGGGCCCAAGAGACCCAGTACTTC. This translates into CASSVNPQGAQETQYF. The V call is TRBV9, the J call TRBJ2-5, with a weak D call TRBD1 (5 bases). CDR1 SGDLS and CDR2 YYNGEE come from the germline V gene. Trimming removed 1 base from V and 1 base from J, with 14 bases in between. The CDR3 sequence is 16 residues long.

V usage is TRBV19 and J usage is TRBJ2-3; 7 bases are shared with TRBD2. The V gene end was trimmed by 6 bases and the J gene end by 2 bases; junction bases not matched to a gene: 2. The CDR3 covers 13 residues. CDR1 and CDR2 (germline): LNHDA, SQIVND (reference sequence). CDR3 DNA sequence: TGTGCCAGTAGCAGCGGGGACACAGATACGCAGTATTTT. This encodes CASSSGDTDTQYF.

The J gene is TRBJ2-3, the V gene TRBV1; TRBD2, the table's D call, was not compared with the DNA. TRBV1 is labeled a pseudogene. This CDR3 region has 22 residues. The CDR3 loop is CTSSQDPPGLAGGPMSTDTQYF. CDR3 coding DNA: TGCACCAGCAGCCAAGATCCCCCGGGACTAGCGGGGGGGCCAATGAGCACAGATACGCAGTATTTT.

This clone was found once. The chain joins TRBV5-1 to TRBJ2-5; 7 bases are a match to TRBD2. Per germline, CDR1 SGHRS and CDR2 YFSETQ. Losses at the gene ends were 6 bases for V and 5 bases for J; bases not matched to a gene: 16. The CDR3 contains 16 residues. The chain's CDR3 is CASIFGTSARGETQYF. DNA for the CDR3: TGCGCCAGCATTTTTGGAACTAGCGCCCGCGGGGAGACCCAGTACTTC.

This clone was detected only a few times. The chain couples TRBV11-2 to TRBJ1-2; D ambiguous. The CDR3 is 12 amino acids. V gave up 3 bases and J gave up 4 bases, with 6 bases separating them. CDR1 and CDR2 from the germline V gene are SGHAT and FQNNGV. In nucleotides, the CDR3 is TGTGCCAGCAGCTTTTCCAGCTATGGCTACACCTTC. Translated, it gives CASSFSSYGYTF.

The chain uses TRBV7-9 and TRBJ2-3; 7 bases match TRBD1. CDR3 length equals 16 residues. J was trimmed by 0 bases and V by 1 base; bases with no gene match: 4. Looked up from germline, CDR1 is SEHNR and CDR2 is FQNEAQ (reference sequence). CDR3 sequence reads: CASSLVGQTSTDTQYF. DNA of the CDR3: TGTGCCAGCAGCTTAGTGGGACAGACTAGCACAGATACGCAGTATTTT.

The V and J genes are TRBV18 and TRBJ2-7; tentatively, D is TRBD1 (9 bases). The CDR3 is 16 amino acids. Germline V lookup: CDR1 KGHSH, CDR2 LQKENI. The ends were cut back, 4 bases at V and 6 bases at J, with 22 bases in the middle. The CDR3 spells CASSLADVAGQGEQYF. CDR3 DNA sequence: TGTGCCAGCTCACTCGCAGACGTAGCGGGACAGGGCGAGCAGTACTTC.

The chain links TRBV28 to TRBJ1-2; the match to TRBD1 covers 7 bases. V was pared by 10 bases and J by 4 bases, with 3 bases of the junction left unmatched. Germline CDR1 reads MDHEN; CDR2 reads SYDVKM. The CDR3 totals 11 residues. DNA of the CDR3: TGTGCCACAAGACAGGGCTATGGCTACACCTTC. Protein product: CATRQGYGYTF.

V and J are TRBV6-2 or TRBV6-3 and TRBJ2-5; TRBD2 matches 11 bases. V trimming: 6 bases; J trimming: 2 bases; junction bases outside the gene matches: 5. CDR3 length: 15 amino acids. Germline CDR1 MNHEY, CDR2 SVGEGT. The CDR3 DNA reads TGTGCCAGCAGCTTCCGGACTAGCGGGCAAGAGACCCAGTACTTC. It specifies CASSFRTSGQETQYF.

V and J are TRBV7-8 and TRBJ2-7; TRBD2 matches at 8 bases. J gave up 1 base and V 3 bases, and 8 bases lay outside the gene matches. Germline loops: CDR1 SGHVS, CDR2 FQNEAQ. CDR3 length: 16 residues. The CDR3 DNA reads TGTGCCAGCAGCTTGGTTGGCGGGAGGAAATCCTACGAGCAGTACTTC. It translates to CASSLVGGRKSYEQYF.

The V call is TRBV5-1, the J call TRBJ2-7, with 10 nucleotides matching TRBD1. J gave up 2 bases and V 5 bases, and 10 bases lay outside the gene matches. The CDR3 length is 16 residues. The germline gives CDR1 SGHRS, CDR2 YFSETQ. The CDR3 nucleotides read TGCGCCAGCAGGGCCGGGACAGGGGACCCAACCTACGAGCAGTACTTC. Its translation: CASRAGTGDPTYEQYF.

The chain employs TRBV10-1 and TRBJ2-1; 8 bases are shared with TRBD2. CDR1 is WNHNN, CDR2 SYGVQD, per germline (reference sequence). V dropped 4 bases and J dropped 8; count of bases not matched to a gene: 7. The CDR3 consists of 14 residues. In nucleotides, the CDR3 is TGCGCCAGCAGTGGGGGACTAGGAAGGCATGAGCAGTTCTTC. It encodes CASSGGLGRHEQFF.

The genes are TRBV7-6 and TRBJ2-3, with 9 bases aligning to TRBD2. With V trimmed by 2 bases and J by 1 base, 13 bases remained unmatched. The CDR3 is 19 amino acids. Looked up from germline, CDR1 is SGHVS and CDR2 is FNYEAQ. In nucleotides, the CDR3 is TGTGCCAGCAGCTTAAACCCCCTTGCGGGAGGGCTGGGCACAGATACGCAGTATTTT. Its protein is CASSLNPLAGGLGTDTQYF.

The chain links TRBV5-1 to TRBJ1-1, with 7 bases identical to TRBD1. The CDR3 has 15 amino acids. Germline-derived CDR1 and CDR2 are SGHRS and YFSETQ. V trimming: 0 bases; J trimming: 2 bases; junction bases outside the gene matches: 4. CDR3 DNA sequence: TGCGCCAGCAGCTTGGAACCAGGGGGTAACACTGAAGCTTTCTTT. Translation: CASSLEPGGNTEAFF.

The rearrangement joins TRBV2 to TRBJ1-5; D gene ambiguous. Germline V gene lookup returns CDR1 SNHLY and CDR2 FYNNEI. Trimming removed 2 bases at V and 6 bases at J, with 14 bases between. The CDR3 extends over 15 amino acids. DNA of the CDR3: TGTGCCAGCAGTGAACGGGAGGGTACGGCTCAGCCCCAGCATTTT. The encoded protein is CASSEREGTAQPQHF.